One and the same sample provided the 17 T cell receptor beta chains below, sequenced in a study of CD8+ T cells in alopecia areata (dated by TCRdb to 2016 to 2019). Preparation of the library involved the immunoSEQ multiplex PCR assay. RNA was extracted from all samples and reverse transcribed into cDNA as template for TCR sequencing. Held by TCRdb, this immuneACCESS table contains in-frame sequences only and omits some clones. Under half of the omission traces to an unresolved V gene where checked; the cause of the rest is unknown. Across this sample, around 100,000 clones were tabulated and none appeared just once. Of the sample, roughly 21% is held by the ten largest clones. Sequenced input: lesional skin. The receptor set was obtained from a C3H/HeJ mouse with alopecia areata. This line of mice carries MHC haplotype H2-k.

To note about this clone: Gene and germline names: mouse. Read sequence stops 4 residues before the CDR3 end, and the germline J gene provides the missing end. The chain combines TRBV19 with TRBJ2-5; 11 bases line up with TRBD2. The CDR3 totals 15 residues. Germline assignment: CDR1 FNHDT and CDR2 SITEND (reference sequence). The CDR3 region is CASSQLGGRGDTQYF. The sequenced CDR3 bases are TGTGCCAGCAGTCAACTGGGGGGGCGCGGGGAC.

Details on this clone: The gene names here belong to mouse. The missing CDR3 end, 4 residues past where the read stops, is filled in from the germline J gene. This chain links TRBV13-3 with TRBJ1-2; 8 positions match TRBD1. The CDR3 contains 16 residues. Germline loops: CDR1 NNHDY, CDR2 SYVADS. V lost 0 bases and J lost 0; bases outside the gene matches: 4. The CDR3 here is CASSDGQGNANSDYTF. Incomplete CDR3 DNA: TGTGCCAGCAGTGATGGACAGGGGAATGCAAACTCC.

This clone was found a few times. The gene names here belong to mouse. The CDR3 end lies 4 residues beyond the end of the read and is filled in from the germline J gene. The chain employs TRBV13-1 and TRBJ2-1; 9 nucleotides match TRBD2. With V trimmed by 3 bases and J by 4 bases, 2 bases remained unmatched. This CDR3 is built from 14 residues. From germline, CDR1 is NSHNY and CDR2 SYGAGN. The DNA read from the CDR3 is TGTGCCAGCAGTGCAGGACTGGGGTATGCT. This sequence encodes CASSAGLGYA. The full CDR3 protein reads CASSAGLGYAEQFF.

This clone showed up just a few times. The germline and genes are mouse ones. The read ends 4 residues before the CDR3 terminus; that terminus is restored from the germline J gene. The rearrangement uses TRBV19 and TRBJ2-7; 9 bases are a match to TRBD2. CDR3 length equals 15 residues. The V segment lost 4 bases and the J segment 0 bases; nucleotides outside the gene matches: 5. Germline V lookup: CDR1 FNHDT, CDR2 SITEND (reference sequence). CDR3 DNA (partial): TGTGCCAGCAGTCCTCTGGGGGGGGACTCCTAT. Translation: CASSPLGGDSY. The whole CDR3 region reads CASSPLGGDSYEQYF.

This clone was recorded a few times. Mouse germline and gene names are used. The sequenced fragment ends 4 residues before the CDR3 boundary, so the rest is inferred from the germline J gene. Other nucleotide sequences from this sample produce the same CDR3. The chain links TRBV1 to TRBJ1-1, with a weak D call TRBD1 (6 bases). The CDR3 sequence is 15 residues long. Germline CDR1 reads NSQYPW; CDR2 reads LRSPGD (reference sequence). V was trimmed by 1 base and J by 2 bases, leaving 11 bases between them. The chain's CDR3 is CTCSAGGGANTEVFF. The DNA read from the CDR3 is TGCACCTGCAGTGCAGGTGGGGGGGCCAACACA.

There are a few counts of this clone. Here the gene names and germline are mouse. The read halts 4 residues ahead of the CDR3 end, with the missing end drawn from the germline J gene. This chain connects TRBV1 to TRBJ1-4; D might be TRBD1 (6 bases). The V end was cut by 1 base, the J end by 3 bases, with 12 bases between. Looked up from germline, CDR1 is NSQYPW and CDR2 is LRSPGD (reference sequence). CDR3 length equals 16 residues. CDR3 DNA (partial): TGCACCTGCAGTGCAGTGGGGACAACAGCCAACGAA. Translated, it gives CTCSAVGTTANE. The entire CDR3 protein is CTCSAVGTTANERLFF.

Only a few counts were recorded for this clone. All gene names here are mouse names. The DNA ends 4 residues before the CDR3 does, and the rest of the CDR3 is filled in from the germline J gene. The chain employs TRBV17 and TRBJ2-3, with TRBD1 as a possible D gene (6 bases). The CDR3 has 15 amino acids. Trimming removed 3 bases from V and 0 bases from J, with 10 bases in between. In germline, CDR1 is MNHDT, CDR2 YYDKIL. This CDR3 reads CASSSPGASAETLYF. The covered CDR3 bases are TGTGCTAGCAGTAGCCCAGGGGCTAGTGCAGAA.

This clone was seen only a few times. The gene symbols are mouse symbols. Sequencing ends 4 residues short of the CDR3 end; the germline J gene provides the rest. This sequence joins TRBV13-3 and TRBJ2-1; 8 bases agree with TRBD2. V shed 3 bases, J shed 0 bases, and the junction held 5 bases outside the gene matches. The germline gives CDR1 NNHDY, CDR2 SYVADS. CDR3 length equals 16 residues. Incomplete CDR3 DNA: TGTGCCAGCAGTGCTGAGGGGGGGCATAACTATGCT. Translation: CASSAEGGHNYA. The CDR3 in full is CASSAEGGHNYAEQFF.

Points on this clone: Germline and genes: mouse. The read is 4 residues too short to cover the CDR3 end, so that end is filled in from the germline J gene. V usage is TRBV13-3 and J usage is TRBJ2-7; D is uncertain. This CDR3 contains 13 residues. The ends were cut back, 3 bases at V and 1 base at J, with 8 bases in the middle. CDR1 is NNHDY and CDR2 is SYVADS in the germline V gene. CDR3: CASSAPFSYEQYF. The DNA read from the CDR3 is TGTGCCAGCAGTGCCCCCTTTTCCTAT.

This clone was counted at least ten times. Gene and germline names: mouse. The observed sequence ends 4 residues before the CDR3 terminus, with the missing tail filled in from the germline J gene. J is TRBJ1-4 and V is TRBV13-3; TRBD1 agrees at 8 bases. The CDR3 spans 15 residues. CDR1 and CDR2 from the germline V gene are NNHDY and SYVADS. Incomplete CDR3 DNA: TGTGCCAGCAGTGATGCAGGGGGCGCGGGCGAA. It specifies CASSDAGGAGE. The CDR3, in full, reads CASSDAGGAGERLFF.

This clone was found a few times. Gene names refer to mouse genes. Sequencing ends 4 residues short of the CDR3 end; the germline J gene provides the rest. This chain links TRBV1 with TRBJ2-5; 9 bases match TRBD2. The CDR3 is 15 amino acids. V lost 5 bases, J lost 2 bases, and 5 bases stayed unmatched. CDR1 is NSQYPW and CDR2 is LRSPGD in the germline V gene (reference sequence). Incomplete CDR3 DNA: TGCACCTGCAGTTCCCGGACTGGGGTCCAAGAC. This codes for CTCSSRTGVQD. In full, the CDR3 is CTCSSRTGVQDTQYF.

With regard to this clone: Gene names refer to mouse genes. Sequencing ends 4 residues short of the CDR3 end; the germline J gene provides the rest. The chain joins TRBV1 to TRBJ2-3; TRBD1 aligns across 10 bases. Per germline, CDR1 NSQYPW and CDR2 LRSPGD (reference sequence). Unmatched junction bases numbered 5, after V lost 6 bases and J lost 2 bases. The CDR3 consists of 15 residues. The DNA read from the CDR3 is TGCACCTGCAGACCGGACAGGGGGGATGCAGAA. Its translation: CTCRPDRGDAE. The complete CDR3 sequence is CTCRPDRGDAETLYF.

A note on this clone: Mouse gene names apply. The read comes to an end 4 residues before the CDR3 does, leaving the germline J gene to fill in the end. The chain uses TRBV13-1 and TRBJ2-1; 7 nucleotides match TRBD2. Unmatched junction bases numbered 5, after V lost 5 bases and J lost 0 bases. The CDR3 extends over 15 amino acids. The germline gives CDR1 NSHNY, CDR2 SYGAGN. CDR3 residues: CASRKDWDNYAEQFF. CDR3 bases read: TGTGCCAGCAGGAAAGACTGGGATAACTATGCT.

This clone was recorded a few times. The genes and germline here are from mouse. The CDR3 goes on 4 residues after the read ends, and that part is filled in from the germline J gene. The sample has other DNA sequences that encode this CDR3 too. This chain connects TRBV13-2 to TRBJ1-4; 7 nucleotides line up with TRBD1. This CDR3 comprises 15 residues. The germline V gene has CDR1 NNHNN and CDR2 SYGAGS (reference sequence). Trimming took 2 bases from V and 0 from J; bases not matched to a gene: 1. The CDR3 spells CASGDRGISNERLFF. CDR3 bases read: TGTGCCAGCGGTGACAGGGGGATTTCCAACGAA.

Regarding this clone: Gene names denote mouse genes. The CDR3 end is not reached by the read, which stops 4 residues before it; the germline J gene fills it in. This chain joins TRBV13-1 and TRBJ1-1, with D tentatively TRBD1 (6 bases). Per the germline V gene, CDR1 is NSHNY and CDR2 is SYGAGN. V lost 2 bases to trimming and J lost 4 bases, with 9 bases between them. The CDR3 totals 13 residues. The sequenced CDR3 bases are TGTGCCAGCAGTGAGTGGGACACCACA. It specifies CASSEWDTT. The CDR3 in full is CASSEWDTTEVFF.

As concerns this clone: Any gene name here is a mouse gene name. The observed sequence ends 4 residues before the CDR3 terminus, with the missing tail filled in from the germline J gene. V usage is TRBV13-3 and J usage is TRBJ2-1; 11 positions agree with TRBD1. The CDR3 is 14 residues long. CDR1 and CDR2 from the germline V gene are NNHDY and SYVADS. The sequenced part of the CDR3 DNA is TGTGCCAGCAGTGTGGACAGGGGGCTGGCT. It specifies CASSVDRGLA. The full CDR3 reads CASSVDRGLAEQFF.

As regards this clone: Genes and germline are mouse. The read falls 4 residues short of the CDR3 end, and the missing part is taken from the germline J gene. The genes are TRBV13-3 and TRBJ2-7; no firm D call. This CDR3 is 11 amino acids long. Looked up from germline, CDR1 is NNHDY and CDR2 is SYVADS. This chain's CDR3 is CASRQKYEQYF. CDR3 DNA (partial): TGTGCCAGCAGACAGAAGTAT.